Included here is one T cell receptor (beta chain) sequence, with context. Antigen: not known. The CDR3 spans 13 residues. Germline V lookup: CDR1 LNHDA, CDR2 SQIVND (reference sequence). The sample belongs to a study of graft-versus-host responses after intestinal transplantation. About the research overall: Multivisceral, liver-intestinal, or isolated intestinal transplants were received by the recipients. Induction with anti-thymocyte globulin, then tacrolimus and steroids for about 3 years, was given to all recipients.

Whole-study results and caveats: GvH clone levels peaked in circulation, and this peak was associated with early post-transplant HvG declines. Recipient bone marrow held GvH clones, some seen earlier in ileum or blood.

Some clones are missing from TCRdb's copy, which holds only in-frame ones; the method was immunoSEQ multiplex PCR. The sample yields about 130,000 clones, around 90% seen once. The material sequenced was unstimulated CD4+ T cells sorted from spleen or lymph node cells, taken before intestinal transplant. This TCR came from a human donor who received an intestinal transplant. The chain carries TRBV19 and TRBJ2-5; 7 bases align to TRBD1. The J call may be in error: the DNA end matches TRBJ2-7 better. The CDR3 DNA reads as TGTGCCAGTAGTATGGGACAGCTCTACGAGCAGTACTTC. It translates to CASSMGQLYEQYF.